This TCR beta chain stems from a study of control samples from healthy donors and cancer patients. Using immunoSEQ multiplex PCR, the repertoire was profiled, and TCRdb retains in-frame clones only, with some absent. The data contain about 410,000 clones, 75% to 95% of them singletons. The receptor's source is a man aged 35-49 years with head and neck cancer. The sample consisted of PBMCs.

CDR3 sequence: CASSLVGSQASHEQYF. The CDR3 DNA is TGTGCCAGCAGCTTAGTAGGGTCACAGGCGTCCCACGAGCAGTACTTC. The chain has TRBV13 and TRBJ2-7; D may be TRBD1 (5 bases). CDR1 is PRHDT, CDR2 FYEKMQ, per germline (reference sequence). CDR3 length: 16 residues. V was shortened by 1 base and J by 5 bases, with 18 bases between the two germline ends.